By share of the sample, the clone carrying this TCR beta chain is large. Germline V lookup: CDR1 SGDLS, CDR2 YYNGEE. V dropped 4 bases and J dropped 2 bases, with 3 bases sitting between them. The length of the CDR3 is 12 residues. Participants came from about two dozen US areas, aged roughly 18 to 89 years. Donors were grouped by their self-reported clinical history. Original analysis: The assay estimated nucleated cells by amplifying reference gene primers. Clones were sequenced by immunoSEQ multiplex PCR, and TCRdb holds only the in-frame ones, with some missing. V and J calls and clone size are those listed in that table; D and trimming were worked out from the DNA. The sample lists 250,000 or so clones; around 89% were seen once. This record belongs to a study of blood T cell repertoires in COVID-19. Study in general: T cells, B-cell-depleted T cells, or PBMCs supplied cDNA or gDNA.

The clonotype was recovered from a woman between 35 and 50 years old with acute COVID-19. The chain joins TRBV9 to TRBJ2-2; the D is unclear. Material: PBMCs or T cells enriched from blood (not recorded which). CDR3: CASSSNTGELFF. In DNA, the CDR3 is TGTGCCAGCAGCTCAAACACCGGGGAGCTGTTTTTT. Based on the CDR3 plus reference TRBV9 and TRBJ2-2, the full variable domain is DSGVTQTPKHLITATGQRVTLRCSPRSGDLSVYWYQQSLDQGLQFLIQYYNGEERAKGNILERFSAQQFPDLHSELNLSSLELGDSALYFCASSSNTGELFFGEGSRLTVL.